This T cell receptor (beta chain) was recovered during a study of beta chain features in type 1 diabetes. Findings and limits, study-wide: Sequencing the cDNA could make cells with high TCR expression show up more than they should. In all four CD4+ subsets, TCRB CDR3 length was significantly, moderately reduced in type 1 diabetes.

The whole isolated RNA underwent reverse transcription, so sequencing captured expressed TCRB transcripts. The method was immunoSEQ multiplex PCR; TCRdb's version includes in-frame clones alone and lacks a portion of them. The profile shows tens of thousands of clones, approximately 70% of them singletons. V shed 1 base and J 8 bases; nucleotides not matched to a gene: 2. Germline V lookup: CDR1 SGDLS, CDR2 YYNGEE. This CDR3 is built from 14 residues. This clone has a handful of counts. Its specificity is not known. The rearrangement links TRBV9 to TRBJ2-1; 11 nucleotides align to TRBD1. The origin of this receptor is a middle-aged woman with type 1 diabetes. Input material: stem cell memory CD4+ T cells from blood. CDR3 amino acids: CASSVRGQGDEQFF. The CDR3 DNA sequence: TGTGCCAGCAGCGTAAGGGGACAGGGGGATGAGCAGTTCTTC.